This TCR beta chain stems from a study of blood T cell repertoires in COVID-19. Background on the study: Samples came from the United States, Italy and Spain, spanning acute and convalescent COVID-19.

The study recruited people aged about 18 to 95 years across about two dozen US areas. Recovery among Cohort 3 donors was established by two negative PCRs, clearance, or symptom resolution. The assay was immunoSEQ multiplex PCR, and TCRdb's table has in-frame clones only and misses some. Here the sample spans a few hundred thousand clones, around nine tenths being singletons. This TCR came from a woman aged 45-60 years who had recovered from COVID-19. Sequencing was performed on PBMCs or T cells enriched from blood (not recorded which).

The CDR3 reads CASSRQGAEAFF. CDR3 bases: TGCGCCAGCAGCCGTCAGGGGGCTGAAGCTTTCTTT. The gene calls are TRBV5-1 and TRBJ1-1; TRBD1 matches at 7 bases. V dropped 4 bases and J dropped 6; count of bases not matched to a gene: 3. There are 12 residues in the CDR3. Germline V CDR1 and CDR2: SGHRS, YFSETQ.